Listed below are T cell receptor beta chains from one sample, sequenced in a study of T cell changes during pregnancy in multiple sclerosis. TCRdb's table, derived via immunoSEQ multiplex PCR, lists solely in-frame clones and lacks some. The repertoire holds about 12,000 clones, about 86% seen once, with about 15% in the top ten. This sample comprised CD8+ T cells from peripheral blood mononuclear cells, obtained in the second trimester of pregnancy. The receptors were gathered from a female donor in good health, enrolled as a control in a pregnancy study. Both conserved end residues are part of each CDR3. The D gene is left open where the match is weak. Rows may omit the clone size; those that give it use once, few, many or a size class.

>TRBD2|TRBV25-1|TRBJ2-3|.
CASSEFRTSGDTQYF
TGTGCCAGCAGTGAATTCCGGACTAGCGGAGATACGCAGTATTTT
>TRBD1|TRBV5-8|TRBJ1-5|few
CASSSGRGRNQPQHF
TGTGCCAGCAGTTCCGGGAGGGGGCGAAATCAGCCCCAGCATTTT
>.|TRBV14|TRBJ2-7|.
CASSHLGQTYEQYF
TGTGCCAGCAGCCACTTGGGACAAACCTACGAGCAGTACTTC
>TRBD2|TRBV4-3|TRBJ2-7|.
CASSPGVAGYEQYF
TGCGCCAGCAGCCCCGGGGTAGCGGGGTACGAGCAGTACTTC
>TRBD2|TRBV27|TRBJ2-1|.
CASRTGTSAFNEQFF
TGTGCCAGCAGAACCGGGACTAGCGCTTTCAATGAGCAGTTCTTC
>TRBD2|TRBV6-5|TRBJ2-1|.
CASSYGSGTGEQFF
TGTGCCAGCAGTTACGGAAGCGGGACCGGTGAGCAGTTCTTC
>.|TRBV4-1|TRBJ1-1|.
CASSLPSGEAFF
TGCGCCAGCAGCCTCCCTTCGGGTGAAGCTTTCTTT
>TRBD2|TRBV12-5|TRBJ2-5|.
CASGRISGGAGRETQYF
TGTGCTAGTGGCCGCATTAGCGGGGGGGCTGGGAGGGAGACCCAGTACTTC
>.|TRBV6-5|TRBJ1-2|.
CASSSTGYGYTF
TGTGCCAGCAGTTCCACAGGGTACGGCTACACCTTC
>TRBD1|TRBV7-9|TRBJ2-3|.
CASSLGQGDTDTQYF
TGTGCCAGCAGCTTAGGACAGGGGGACACAGATACGCAGTATTTT
>TRBD1|TRBV6-1|TRBJ1-1|few
CASSEGTGVLLEAFF
TGTGCCAGCAGTGAAGGGACAGGGGTCCTATTGGAAGCTTTCTTT
>.|TRBV6-1|TRBJ1-5|.
CATWGTDLADQPQHF
TGTGCCACCTGGGGTACCGACCTAGCGGATCAGCCCCAGCATTTT
>.|TRBV6-5|TRBJ2-1|.
CASSYSGGFEQFF
TGTGCCAGCAGTTACTCTGGGGGGTTTGAGCAGTTCTTC
>TRBD1|TRBV5-6|TRBJ1-1|.
CASSLGTGWNTEAFF
TGTGCCAGCAGCTTGGGGACAGGTTGGAACACTGAAGCTTTCTTT
>.|TRBV5-4|TRBJ2-7|.
CASSQDLGDFYEQYF
TGTGCCAGCAGCCAAGATTTAGGGGACTTCTACGAGCAGTACTTC
>TRBD2|TRBV19|TRBJ2-2|.
CASSTPGLAGGPLSGELFF
TGTGCCAGTAGTACTCCCGGACTAGCGGGGGGGCCTCTATCCGGGGAGCTGTTTTTT
>TRBD1|TRBV6-5|TRBJ1-2|.
CASISSGGYGYTF
TGTGCCAGCATTTCTTCAGGGGGCTATGGCTACACCTTC
>.|TRBV10-2|TRBJ2-1|.
CASSERDTGNEQFF
TGCGCCAGCAGTGAGCGGGACACCGGAAATGAGCAGTTCTTC
>TRBD1|TRBV28|TRBJ1-6|.
CASSLLGQREVVHF
TGTGCCAGCAGTTTGTTGGGACAGAGGGAAGTCGTCCACTTT
>.|TRBV9|TRBJ1-1|.
CASSVGGRGFGTEAFF
TGTGCCAGCAGCGTAGGGGGGAGGGGATTTGGCACTGAAGCTTTCTTT
>.|TRBV19|TRBJ1-1|.
CASSLSGVSTEAFF
TGTGCCAGTAGCCTGTCAGGGGTAAGCACTGAAGCTTTCTTT
>.|TRBV30|TRBJ2-2|.
CAWTNTGELFF
TGTGCCTGGACAAACACCGGGGAGCTGTTTTTT
>TRBD2|TRBV11-3|TRBJ2-1|.
CASSFGGGYNEQFF
TGTGCCAGCAGCTTCGGGGGGGGGTACAATGAGCAGTTCTTC
>TRBD2|TRBV2|TRBJ2-1|.
CARGSSGDNEQFF
TGTGCCAGGGGGTCTAGCGGGGACAATGAGCAGTTCTTC
>.|TRBV13|TRBJ2-7|.
CASSPDSSYEQYF
TGTGCCAGCAGCCCGGACAGCTCCTACGAGCAGTACTTC
>TRBD1|TRBV27|TRBJ1-2|.
CASSQGASYGYTF
TGTGCCAGCAGCCAGGGGGCGAGCTATGGCTACACCTTC
>TRBD1|TRBV7-9|TRBJ2-2|.
CASSRTGVEAMFF
TGTGCCAGCAGCCGGACAGGGGTGGAGGCAATGTTTTTT
>.|TRBV4-3|TRBJ1-4|.
CASSQDSSTTNEKLFF
TGCGCCAGCAGCCAAGATTCTAGTACGACTAATGAAAAACTGTTTTTT
>.|TRBV7-9|TRBJ2-7|.
CASSDRDAPYEQYF
TGTGCCAGCAGTGACCGGGATGCGCCCTACGAGCAGTACTTC
>TRBD2|TRBV2|TRBJ2-2|few
CASTKGLAGGPDTGELFF
TGTGCCAGCACCAAAGGACTAGCGGGAGGGCCGGACACCGGGGAGCTGTTTTTT
>.|TRBV6-4|TRBJ2-5|.
CASSMAEQETQYF
TGTGCCAGCAGTATGGCAGAACAAGAGACCCAGTACTTC
>.|TRBV19|TRBJ1-2|.
CASSIDLETVTNYGYTF
TGTGCCAGTAGTATAGATCTTGAGACAGTCACTAACTATGGCTACACCTTC
>.|TRBV27|TRBJ1-4|.
CASSLGPGGDEKLFF
TGTGCCAGCAGTTTAGGCCCCGGGGGAGATGAAAAACTGTTTTTT
>TRBD1|TRBV19|TRBJ1-5|.
CASRTGAGWVNQPQHF
TGTGCCAGTAGAACAGGGGCCGGTTGGGTAAATCAGCCCCAGCATTTT
>.|TRBV7-8|TRBJ2-1|.
CASSPAGGSSYNEQFF
TGTGCCAGCAGCCCCGCCGGGGGTAGCTCCTACAATGAGCAGTTCTTC
>.|TRBV30|TRBJ2-7|.
CAWRGDYGSYEQYF
TGTGCCTGGAGGGGAGACTACGGCTCCTACGAGCAGTACTTC
>TRBD1|TRBV6-4|TRBJ2-3|.
CASSDGTEEDTQYF
TGTGCCAGCAGTGATGGGACAGAGGAAGATACGCAGTATTTT
>.|TRBV7-9|TRBJ1-1|.
CASSWEGWNTEAFF
TGTGCCAGCAGCTGGGAGGGGTGGAACACTGAAGCTTTCTTT
>.|TRBV4-3|TRBJ1-2|medium-sized
CASSQDSANGYTF
TGCGCCAGCAGCCAAGATTCAGCGAATGGCTACACCTTC
>TRBD1|TRBV19|TRBJ2-1|once
CASRGDRGLDEQFF
TGTGCCAGTCGTGGGGACAGGGGGTTGGATGAGCAGTTCTTC
>TRBD2|TRBV7-4|TRBJ2-3|.
CASSNAGTSAIGTDTQYF
TGTGCCAGCAGCAACGCCGGGACTAGCGCAATAGGCACAGATACGCAGTATTTT
>.|TRBV5-1|TRBJ1-1|.
CASSIYSDGNTEAFF
TGCGCCAGCAGCATTTACAGTGACGGGAACACTGAAGCTTTCTTT
>.|TRBV13|TRBJ1-1|.
CASSPQLRMNTEAFF
TGTGCCAGCAGCCCTCAACTCAGGATGAACACTGAAGCTTTCTTT
>.|TRBV16|TRBJ1-3|.
CASSHTDGGTIYF
TGTGCCAGCAGCCATACTGACGGGGGCACCATATATTTT
>.|TRBV4-3|TRBJ2-1|.
CASSQGTGTYNEQFF
TGCGCCAGCAGCCAAGGGACCGGGACCTACAATGAGCAGTTCTTC
>.|TRBV9|TRBJ2-3|.
CASSVAPQASNTDTQYF
TGTGCCAGCAGCGTAGCTCCCCAGGCATCTAACACAGATACGCAGTATTTT
>TRBD2|TRBV6-5|TRBJ2-5|.
CASSPSGETQYF
TGTGCCAGCAGTCCTAGCGGGGAGACCCAGTACTTC
>.|TRBV5-6|TRBJ2-5|.
CASSRQEVYQETQYF
TGTGCCAGCAGTCGACAGGAGGTGTACCAAGAGACCCAGTACTTC
>.|TRBV9|TRBJ1-1|.
CASSPGTNTEAFF
TGTGCCAGCAGCCCGGGAACGAACACTGAAGCTTTCTTT
>.|TRBV27|TRBJ1-2|.
CASSLNIDWGGNYGYTF
TGTGCCAGCAGTTTAAATATTGATTGGGGGGGGAACTATGGCTACACCTTC
>.|TRBV6-6|TRBJ1-4|.
CASSYGGGGDEKLFF
TGTGCCAGCAGTTACGGGGGGGGTGGAGATGAAAAACTGTTTTTT
>TRBD2|TRBV5-1|TRBJ2-3|once
CASSDGTSGRTDTQYF
TGCGCCAGCAGCGACGGGACTAGCGGGAGGACAGATACGCAGTATTTT
>TRBD1|TRBV7-9|TRBJ1-1|.
CASSLSGQGSTEAFF
TGTGCCAGCAGCTTATCGGGACAGGGCAGCACTGAAGCTTTCTTT
>TRBD2|TRBV9|TRBJ2-3|.
CASSEGLGVSDTQYF
TGTGCCAGCAGCGAGGGACTAGGCGTTTCAGATACGCAGTATTTT
>TRBD2|TRBV7-7|TRBJ2-1|.
CASSLGVTSGGNEQFF
TGTGCCAGCAGCTTAGGGGTTACCTCGGGAGGCAATGAGCAGTTCTTC
>TRBD1|TRBV5-1|TRBJ2-7|.
CASSLAVTGYYEQYF
TGCGCCAGCAGCTTGGCTGTGACAGGGTACTACGAGCAGTACTTC
>.|TRBV6-1|TRBJ1-1|.
CASTGQTPEAFF
TGTGCCAGCACCGGACAGACACCTGAAGCTTTCTTT
>.|TRBV4-1|TRBJ2-7|.
CASSQVSGSSYEQYF
TGCGCCAGCAGCCAAGTTAGCGGTAGCTCCTACGAGCAGTACTTC